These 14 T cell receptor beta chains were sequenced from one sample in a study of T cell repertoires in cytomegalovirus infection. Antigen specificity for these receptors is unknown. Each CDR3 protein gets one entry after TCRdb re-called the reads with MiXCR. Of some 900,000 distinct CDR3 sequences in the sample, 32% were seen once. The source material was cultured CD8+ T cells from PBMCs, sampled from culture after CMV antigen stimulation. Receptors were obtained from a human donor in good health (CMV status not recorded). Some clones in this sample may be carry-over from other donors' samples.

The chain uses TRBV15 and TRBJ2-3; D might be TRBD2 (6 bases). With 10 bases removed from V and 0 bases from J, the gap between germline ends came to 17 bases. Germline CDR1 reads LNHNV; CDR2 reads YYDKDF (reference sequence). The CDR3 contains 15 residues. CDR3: CAIAEGGTSTDTQYF. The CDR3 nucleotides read TGTGCCATAGCTGAGGGAGGTACTAGCACAGATACGCAGTATTTT.

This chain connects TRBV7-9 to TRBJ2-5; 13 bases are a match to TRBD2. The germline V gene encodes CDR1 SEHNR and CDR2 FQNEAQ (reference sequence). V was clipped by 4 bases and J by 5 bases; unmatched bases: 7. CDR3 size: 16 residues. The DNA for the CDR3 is TGTGCCAGCAGCTCGACTAGCGGGGGGCCGGGGGAGACCCAGTACTTC. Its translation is CASSSTSGGPGETQYF.

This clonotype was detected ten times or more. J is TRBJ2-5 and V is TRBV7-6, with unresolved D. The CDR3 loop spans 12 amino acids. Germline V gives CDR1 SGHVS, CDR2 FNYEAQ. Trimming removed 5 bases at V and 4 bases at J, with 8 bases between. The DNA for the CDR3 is TGTGCCAGCAGCCGCTGGGCAGAGACCCAGTACTTC. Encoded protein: CASSRWAETQYF.

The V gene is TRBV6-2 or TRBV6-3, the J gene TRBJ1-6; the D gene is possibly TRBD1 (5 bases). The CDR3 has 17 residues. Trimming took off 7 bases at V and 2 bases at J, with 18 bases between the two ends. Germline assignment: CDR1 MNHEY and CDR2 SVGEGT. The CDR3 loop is CASKRKSTGTYNSPLHF. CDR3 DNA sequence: TGTGCCAGCAAAAGAAAGTCCACAGGTACCTATAATTCACCCCTCCACTTT.

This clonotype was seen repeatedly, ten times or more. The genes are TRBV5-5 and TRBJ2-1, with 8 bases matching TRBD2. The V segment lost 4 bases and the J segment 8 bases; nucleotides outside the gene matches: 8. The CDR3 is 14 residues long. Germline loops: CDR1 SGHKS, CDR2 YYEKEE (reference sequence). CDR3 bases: TGTGCCAGCAGCCCCGGGGTAGCGGGGTATGAGCAGTTCTTC. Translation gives CASSPGVAGYEQFF.

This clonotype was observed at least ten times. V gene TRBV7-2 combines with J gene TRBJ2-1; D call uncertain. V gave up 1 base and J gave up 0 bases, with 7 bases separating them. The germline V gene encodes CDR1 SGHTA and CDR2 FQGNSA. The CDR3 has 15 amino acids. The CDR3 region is CASSLVGRSYNEQFF. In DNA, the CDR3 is TGTGCCAGCAGCTTAGTCGGCCGCTCCTACAATGAGCAGTTCTTC.

In nucleotides, the CDR3 is TGTGCCAGCAGTTCGGTGGGGGGCCTGAACACTGAAGCTTTCTTT. This sequence encodes CASSSVGGLNTEAFF. The V and J genes are TRBV7-8 and TRBJ1-1, with D possibly matching TRBD1 (6 bases). V lost 6 bases and J 0 bases, leaving 14 bases between the germline ends. Germline CDR1 and CDR2: SGHVS and FQNEAQ. The CDR3 is 15 amino acids.

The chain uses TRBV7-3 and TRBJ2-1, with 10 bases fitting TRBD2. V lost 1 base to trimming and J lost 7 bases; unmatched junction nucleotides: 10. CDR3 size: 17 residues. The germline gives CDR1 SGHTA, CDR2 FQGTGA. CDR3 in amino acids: CASSLNPGTSVVNEQFF. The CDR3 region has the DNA TGTGCCAGCAGCTTAAACCCCGGGACTAGCGTGGTTAATGAGCAGTTCTTC.

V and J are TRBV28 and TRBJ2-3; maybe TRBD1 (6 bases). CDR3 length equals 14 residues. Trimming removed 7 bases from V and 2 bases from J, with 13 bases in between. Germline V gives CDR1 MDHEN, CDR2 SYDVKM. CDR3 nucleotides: TGTGCCAGCACCTTACAGGGAAACACAGATACGCAGTATTTT. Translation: CASTLQGNTDTQYF.

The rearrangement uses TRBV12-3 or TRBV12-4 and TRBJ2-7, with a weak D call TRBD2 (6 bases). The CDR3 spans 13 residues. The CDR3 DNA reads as TGTGTCAGCAGTCCAGCGGGCCGAGGCGAGCAGTACGTC. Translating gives CVSSPAGRGEQYV.

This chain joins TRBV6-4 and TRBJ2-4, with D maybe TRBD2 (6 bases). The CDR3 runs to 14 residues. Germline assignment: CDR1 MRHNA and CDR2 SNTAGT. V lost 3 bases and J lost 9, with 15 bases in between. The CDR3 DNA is TGTGCCAGCAGTGAAGGAGGGCGGAGTAGCATTCAGTACTTC. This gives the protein CASSEGGRSSIQYF.

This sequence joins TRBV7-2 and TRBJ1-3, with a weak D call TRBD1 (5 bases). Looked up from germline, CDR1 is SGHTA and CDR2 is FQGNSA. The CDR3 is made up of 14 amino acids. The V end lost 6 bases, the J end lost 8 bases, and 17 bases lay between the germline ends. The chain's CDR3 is CASRTRGGPDTIYF. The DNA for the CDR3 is TGTGCCAGCAGGACAAGGGGTGGACCGGACACCATATATTTT.

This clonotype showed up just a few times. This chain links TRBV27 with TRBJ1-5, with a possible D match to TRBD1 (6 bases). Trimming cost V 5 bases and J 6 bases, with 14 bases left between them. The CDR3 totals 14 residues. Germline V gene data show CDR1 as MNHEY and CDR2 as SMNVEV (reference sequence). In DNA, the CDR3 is TGTGCCAGCAGTGCACAGGGTTACCCTCAGCCCCAGCATTTT. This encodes CASSAQGYPQPQHF.

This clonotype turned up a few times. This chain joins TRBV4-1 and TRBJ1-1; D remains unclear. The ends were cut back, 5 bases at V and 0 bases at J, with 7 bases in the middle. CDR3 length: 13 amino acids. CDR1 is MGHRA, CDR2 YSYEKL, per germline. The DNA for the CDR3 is TGCGCCAGCAGCGGCAGTTTGAACACTGAAGCTTTCTTT. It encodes CASSGSLNTEAFF.